Below are 6 T cell receptor beta chains sequenced from a single sample in a study of identical twins. TCRdb ran MiXCR on the 5' RACE reads and lists one entry per CDR3 protein. Here the sample spans 1.5 million to 2 million distinct CDR3 sequences, roughly a third being singletons. The sample taken for sequencing was cord blood. These receptors were taken from a newborn girl in good health.

The rearrangement uses TRBV20-1 and TRBJ2-1; TRBD2 matches 12 bases. Losses at the gene ends were 1 base for V and 6 bases for J; bases not matched to a gene: 4. Per the germline V gene, CDR1 is DFQATT and CDR2 is SNEGSKA (reference sequence). This CDR3 is 15 amino acids long. The CDR3 region is CSARVSSGRVNEQFF. CDR3 in DNA: TGCAGTGCTAGAGTTTCTAGCGGGAGGGTCAATGAGCAGTTCTTC.

The V gene is TRBV5-5, the J gene TRBJ1-4; maybe TRBD1 (5 bases). Germline V gene sequence: CDR1 SGHKS, CDR2 YYEKEE (reference sequence). The length of the CDR3 is 16 residues. V gave up 4 bases and J gave up 4 bases, with 17 bases separating them. The chain's CDR3 is CASSLNRLGLNEKLFF. The DNA for the CDR3 is TGTGCCAGCAGCCTGAACAGGTTGGGACTTAATGAAAAACTGTTTTTT.

The V gene is TRBV4-1, the J gene TRBJ2-1; 13 bases are shared with TRBD2. With V trimmed by 6 bases and J by 2 bases, 7 bases remained unmatched. The CDR3 loop spans 17 amino acids. CDR1 and CDR2 (germline): MGHRA, YSYEKL. CDR3 in amino acids: CASRVTSGRAPYNEQFF. CDR3 nucleotides: TGCGCCAGCAGGGTTACTAGCGGGAGGGCCCCCTACAATGAGCAGTTCTTC.

There are a few counts of this clonotype. V and J are TRBV10-3 and TRBJ1-2, with D perhaps TRBD1 (6 bases). This CDR3 region has 15 residues. Germline CDR1 is ENHRY and CDR2 is SYGVKD. The V end was cut by 5 bases, the J end by 6 bases, with 19 bases between. CDR3 sequence: CAISQGQPEINGYTF. The CDR3 region has the DNA TGTGCCATCAGTCAAGGACAGCCGGAAATCAATGGCTACACCTTC.

This chain uses TRBV6-1 with TRBJ2-7; 8 nucleotides line up with TRBD2. The length of the CDR3 is 14 residues. Germline V gene data show CDR1 as MNHNS and CDR2 as SASEGT. Trimming removed 10 bases from V and 2 bases from J; junction bases left unmatched: 10. The CDR3, as DNA: TGTGCCATCTCACGGGAGGGTCCGACCTACGAGCAGTACTTC. This gives the protein CAISREGPTYEQYF.

There are a few counts of this clonotype. The chain recombines TRBV7-9 with TRBJ1-2; D not resolved. CDR1 and CDR2 (germline): SEHNR, FQNEAQ (reference sequence). Trimming took off 4 bases at V and 1 base at J, with 10 bases between the two ends. The CDR3 runs 14 residues. CDR3: CASSYFKFNYGYTF. CDR3 bases: TGTGCCAGCAGCTACTTTAAGTTTAACTATGGCTACACCTTC. The variable domain in full, with the rest retrieved from reference TRBV7-9 and TRBJ1-2, is DTGVSQNPRHKITKRGQNVTFRCDPISEHNRLYWYRQTLGQGPEFLTYFQNEAQLEKSRLLSDRFSAERPKGSFSTLEIQRTEQGDSAMYLCASSYFKFNYGYTFGSGTRLTVV.